What follows is one TCR beta chain and its context. This sample is part of a study of blood T cell repertoires in COVID-19. About the research overall: The study drew acute and convalescent COVID-19 samples from the United States, Italy and Spain. T cells, B-cell-depleted T cells, or PBMCs supplied cDNA or gDNA.

Some clones are missing from TCRdb's copy, which holds only in-frame ones; the method was immunoSEQ multiplex PCR. The top ten clones hold about 10% of a sample with over 130,000 clones, approximately 90% of them seen once. CDR3 length: 13 residues. Germline assignment: CDR1 SGHKS and CDR2 YYEKEE (reference sequence). The ends were cut back, 0 bases at V and 7 bases at J, with 10 bases in the middle. The origin of this receptor is a woman older than 75 with acute or convalescent COVID-19. Material: peripheral blood. The gene calls are TRBV5-5 and TRBJ2-5; tentatively, D is TRBD1 (5 bases). CDR3: CASSLGQSVTQYF. In DNA form, the CDR3 reads TGTGCCAGCAGCTTGGGACAGTCAGTGACCCAGTACTTC.